These 5 T cell receptor beta chains were all obtained from the same sample, sequenced in a study of early T cells in non-severe SARS-CoV-2 infection (dated by TCRdb to about 2021). Libraries were prepared through 5' RACE. These reads were obtained on a NextSeq 500. In-frame beta chains were kept once TCRdb had trimmed the public reads at Q25 with fastp and called clones with MiXCR. Records with the same CDR3 protein are collapsed into one entry carrying the most frequent genes and DNA. This sample is represented by approximately 48,000 distinct CDR3 sequences; more than 5.5% of them were singletons. The ten largest clones add up to approximately 2.8% of the sample. Material: whole blood, obtained at baseline. The receptors were sampled from an adult who was a healthcare worker with PCR-confirmed SARS-CoV-2 infection or an uninfected control (not recorded which).

This clonotype was seen a handful of times. In DNA form, the CDR3 reads TGTGCCAGCAGCTTAGCTGCGTCGGCGGAAGCTTTCTTT. Translating gives CASSLAASAEAFF. The chain couples TRBV7-2 to TRBJ1-1, with D unclear. This CDR3 comprises 13 residues. The germline gives CDR1 SGHTA, CDR2 FQGNSA. Trimming left V 0 bases short and J 8 bases short, with 10 bases between.

This clonotype has at least ten counts. CDR3 DNA sequence: TGCAGTGCTAGTCCTGCCGGGGAGCTGTTTTTT. As protein: CSASPAGELFF. The J gene is TRBJ2-2, the V gene TRBV20-1, with D unresolved. Per the germline V gene, CDR1 is DFQATT and CDR2 is SNEGSKA (reference sequence). Trimming removed 3 bases from V and 6 bases from J, with 5 bases in between. The CDR3 covers 11 residues.

This clonotype came up a few times. The V gene is TRBV28, the J gene TRBJ2-2; 9 bases agree with TRBD1. This CDR3 spans 15 amino acids. From germline, CDR1 is MDHEN and CDR2 SYDVKM. V lost 5 bases to trimming and J lost 6 bases; unmatched junction nucleotides: 7. The CDR3 DNA reads TGTGCCAGCAGTCCCCGTCGACAGGGGGCCGGGGAGCTGTTTTTT. It translates to CASSPRRQGAGELFF.

The chain recombines TRBV4-1 with TRBJ2-2, with a tentative D call TRBD2 (5 bases). The germline V gene has CDR1 MGHRA and CDR2 YSYEKL. This CDR3 has 14 amino acids. V shed 4 bases and J shed 6 bases, with 12 bases lying between them. In DNA, the CDR3 is TGCGCCAGCAGCCCAAGGGAGTTTCCCGGGGAGCTGTTTTTT. It codes for CASSPREFPGELFF.

The genes are TRBV29-1 and TRBJ2-5, with TRBD2 as a possible D gene (6 bases). Trimming took 6 bases from V and 6 from J, leaving 17 bases between them. Germline CDR1 SQVTM, CDR2 ANQGSEA. CDR3 length equals 13 residues. This CDR3 reads CSVSSGRRQTQYF. CDR3 DNA sequence: TGCAGCGTGTCAAGCGGGCGAAGGCAGACCCAGTACTTC.